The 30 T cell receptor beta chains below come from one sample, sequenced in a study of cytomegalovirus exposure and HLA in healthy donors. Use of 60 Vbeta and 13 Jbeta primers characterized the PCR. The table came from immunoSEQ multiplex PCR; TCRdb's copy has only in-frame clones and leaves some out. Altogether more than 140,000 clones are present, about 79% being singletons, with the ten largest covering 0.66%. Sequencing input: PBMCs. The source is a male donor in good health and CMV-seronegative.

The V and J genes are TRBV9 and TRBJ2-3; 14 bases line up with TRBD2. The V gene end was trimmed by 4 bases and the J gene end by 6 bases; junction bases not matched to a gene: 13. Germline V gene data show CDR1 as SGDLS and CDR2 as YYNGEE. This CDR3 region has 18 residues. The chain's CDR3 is CASSPRIGLAGGPDTQYF. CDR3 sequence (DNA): TGTGCCAGCAGCCCACGGATCGGACTAGCGGGAGGACCCGATACGCAGTATTTT.

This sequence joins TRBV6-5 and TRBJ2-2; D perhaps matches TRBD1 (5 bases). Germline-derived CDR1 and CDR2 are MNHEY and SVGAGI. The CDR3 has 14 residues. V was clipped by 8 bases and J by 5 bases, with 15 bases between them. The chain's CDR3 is CASLGQGFTGELFF. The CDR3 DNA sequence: TGTGCCAGCTTAGGTCAGGGTTTTACCGGGGAGCTGTTTTTT.

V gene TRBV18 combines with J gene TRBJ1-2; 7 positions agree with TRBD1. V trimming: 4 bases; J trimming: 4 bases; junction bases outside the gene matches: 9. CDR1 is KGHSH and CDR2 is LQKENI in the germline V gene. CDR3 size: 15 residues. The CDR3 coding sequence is TGTGCCAGCTCACGACAGGGCCCCCTAGGCTATGGCTACACCTTC. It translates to CASSRQGPLGYGYTF.

This CDR3 reads CASSLGYRGPFTDTQYF. The DNA for the CDR3 is TGTGCCAGCAGCTTAGGCTACAGGGGGCCTTTCACAGATACGCAGTATTTT. This chain uses TRBV7-8 with TRBJ2-3, with 9 bases fitting TRBD1. The germline gives CDR1 SGHVS, CDR2 FQNEAQ. This CDR3 region has 17 residues. Trimming removed 1 base from V and 2 bases from J; junction bases left unmatched: 7.

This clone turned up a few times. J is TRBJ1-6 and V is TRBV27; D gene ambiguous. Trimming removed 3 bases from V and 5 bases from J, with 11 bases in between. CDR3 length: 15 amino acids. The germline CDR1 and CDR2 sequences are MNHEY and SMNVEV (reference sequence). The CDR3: CASSFVKRDNSPLHF. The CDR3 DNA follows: TGTGCCAGCAGTTTCGTCAAGAGGGATAATTCACCCCTCCACTTT.

Written as DNA, the CDR3 is TGTGCCAGCAGCCCATTTCCCCAAGGCGGGAGAAAGGTCAATGAGCAGTTCTTC. This codes for CASSPFPQGGRKVNEQFF. The chain employs TRBV5-8 and TRBJ2-1, with 7 bases matching TRBD2. Germline V CDR1 and CDR2: SGHTS, YDEGEE. V was pared by 4 bases and J by 6 bases, with 19 bases of the junction left unmatched. CDR3 length: 18 residues.

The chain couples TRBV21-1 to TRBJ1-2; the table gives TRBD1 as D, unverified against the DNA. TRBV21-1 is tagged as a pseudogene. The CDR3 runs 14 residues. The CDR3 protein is CASSKRTGSYGYTF. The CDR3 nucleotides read TGTGCCAGCAGCAAGCGAACAGGGTCCTATGGCTACACCTTC.

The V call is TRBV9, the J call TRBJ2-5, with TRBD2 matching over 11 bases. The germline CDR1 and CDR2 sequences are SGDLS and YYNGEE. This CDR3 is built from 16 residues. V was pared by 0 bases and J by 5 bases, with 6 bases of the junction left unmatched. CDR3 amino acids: CASSVGPSGGMETQYF. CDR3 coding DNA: TGTGCCAGCAGCGTAGGACCTAGCGGGGGGATGGAGACCCAGTACTTC.

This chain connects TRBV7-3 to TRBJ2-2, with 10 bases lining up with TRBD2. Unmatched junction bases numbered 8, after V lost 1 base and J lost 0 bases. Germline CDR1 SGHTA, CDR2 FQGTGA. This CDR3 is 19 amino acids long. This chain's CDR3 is CASSLRGSGRETNTGELFF. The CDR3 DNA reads TGTGCCAGCAGCTTAAGGGGCAGCGGGAGGGAAACGAACACCGGGGAGCTGTTTTTT.

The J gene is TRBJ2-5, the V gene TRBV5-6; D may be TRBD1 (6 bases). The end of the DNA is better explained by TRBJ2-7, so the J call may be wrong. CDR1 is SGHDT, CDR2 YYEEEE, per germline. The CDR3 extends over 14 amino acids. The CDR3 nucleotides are TGTGCCAGCAGCGAAGGACAGTCTGTCTACGAGCAGTACTTC. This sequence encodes CASSEGQSVYEQYF.

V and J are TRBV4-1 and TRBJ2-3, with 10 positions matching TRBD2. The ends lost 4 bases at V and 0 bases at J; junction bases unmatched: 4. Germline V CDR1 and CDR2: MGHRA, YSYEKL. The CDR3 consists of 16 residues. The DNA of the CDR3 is TGCGCCAGCAGCCTAGGAGCGGGAGGGAGCACAGATACGCAGTATTTT. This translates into CASSLGAGGSTDTQYF.

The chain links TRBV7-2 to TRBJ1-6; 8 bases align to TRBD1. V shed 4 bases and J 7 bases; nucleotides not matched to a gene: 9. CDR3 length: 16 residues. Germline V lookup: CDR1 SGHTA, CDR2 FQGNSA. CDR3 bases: TGTGCCAGCAGCTCGCAGGGGGCCCTAGGGAATTCACCCCTCCACTTT. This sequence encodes CASSSQGALGNSPLHF.

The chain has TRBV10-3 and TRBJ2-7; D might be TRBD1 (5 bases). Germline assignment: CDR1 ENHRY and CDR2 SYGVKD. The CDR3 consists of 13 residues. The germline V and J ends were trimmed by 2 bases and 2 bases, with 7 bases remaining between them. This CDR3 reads CAISETGTYEQYF. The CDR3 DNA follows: TGTGCCATCAGTGAGACAGGAACCTACGAGCAGTACTTC.

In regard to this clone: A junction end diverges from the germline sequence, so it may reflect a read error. The CDR3 region has the DNA TGTTCCAGCAGCTCGACCGGGATATCCTACGAGCAGTACTTC. It is translated as CSSSSTGISYEQYF. The genes are TRBV7-9 and TRBJ2-7; tentatively, D is TRBD2 (5 bases). The V gene's germline CDR1 is SEHNR and CDR2 FQNEAQ (reference sequence). CDR3 size: 14 residues.

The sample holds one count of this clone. CDR3 in amino acids: CASSLVRLDSSYEQYF. In nucleotides, the CDR3 is TGTGCCAGCAGCTTAGTGCGGCTGGACTCATCCTACGAGCAGTACTTC. The V and J genes are TRBV7-8 and TRBJ2-7; D is perhaps TRBD2 (5 bases). This CDR3 region has 16 residues. Per the germline V gene, CDR1 is SGHVS and CDR2 is FQNEAQ. Between the trimmed V and J ends, which lost 1 base and 1 base, there was a span of 14 bases.

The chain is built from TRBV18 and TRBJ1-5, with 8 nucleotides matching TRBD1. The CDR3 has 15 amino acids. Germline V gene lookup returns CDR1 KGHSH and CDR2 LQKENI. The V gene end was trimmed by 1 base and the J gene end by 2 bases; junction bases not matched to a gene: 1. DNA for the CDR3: TGTGCCAGCTCACCACAGACAGGGGGCAATCAGCCCCAGCATTTT. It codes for CASSPQTGGNQPQHF.

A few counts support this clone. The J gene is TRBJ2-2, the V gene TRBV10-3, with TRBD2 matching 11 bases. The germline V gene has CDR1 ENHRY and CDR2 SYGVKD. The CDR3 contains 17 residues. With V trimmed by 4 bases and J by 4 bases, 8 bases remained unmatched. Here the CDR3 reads CAISGLLAGGTTGELFF. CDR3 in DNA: TGTGCCATCAGTGGCCTCCTAGCGGGGGGTACCACCGGGGAGCTGTTTTTT.

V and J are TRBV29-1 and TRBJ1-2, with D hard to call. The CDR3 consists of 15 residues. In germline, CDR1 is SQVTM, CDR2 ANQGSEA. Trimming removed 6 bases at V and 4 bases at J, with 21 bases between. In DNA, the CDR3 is TGCAGCGTAGACCAGACGCAAACCCGAGGCTATGGCTACACCTTC. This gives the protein CSVDQTQTRGYGYTF.

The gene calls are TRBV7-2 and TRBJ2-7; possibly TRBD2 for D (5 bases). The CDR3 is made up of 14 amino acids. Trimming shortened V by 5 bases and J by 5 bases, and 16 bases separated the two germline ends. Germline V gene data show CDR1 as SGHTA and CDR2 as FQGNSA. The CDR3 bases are TGTGCCAGCAGCCCTATTCGGGGTACCCACGAGCAGTACTTC. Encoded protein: CASSPIRGTHEQYF.

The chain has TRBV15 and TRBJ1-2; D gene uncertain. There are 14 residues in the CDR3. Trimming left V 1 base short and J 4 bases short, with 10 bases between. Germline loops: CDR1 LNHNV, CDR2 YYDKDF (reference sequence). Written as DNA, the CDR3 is TGTGCCACCAGCAGAGGCCAGGCAGGCTATGGCTACACCTTC. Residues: CATSRGQAGYGYTF.

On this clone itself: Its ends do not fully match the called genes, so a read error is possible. CDR3 sequence (DNA): TGTGCCAGTAGTAACCTAGGGGGCGCAGGGGTAAATGCGCAGTTCTTC. It is translated as CASSNLGGAGVNAQFF. This chain connects TRBV19 to TRBJ2-1; 7 bases fit TRBD1. The V gene's germline CDR1 is LNHDA and CDR2 SQIVND (reference sequence). The CDR3 extends over 16 amino acids.

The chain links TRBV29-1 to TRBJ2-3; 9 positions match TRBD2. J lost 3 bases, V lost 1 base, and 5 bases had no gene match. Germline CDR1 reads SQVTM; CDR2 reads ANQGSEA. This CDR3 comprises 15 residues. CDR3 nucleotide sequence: TGCAGCGTTGAAGGGACTAGCGAGAGAACAGATACGCAGTATTTT. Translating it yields CSVEGTSERTDTQYF.

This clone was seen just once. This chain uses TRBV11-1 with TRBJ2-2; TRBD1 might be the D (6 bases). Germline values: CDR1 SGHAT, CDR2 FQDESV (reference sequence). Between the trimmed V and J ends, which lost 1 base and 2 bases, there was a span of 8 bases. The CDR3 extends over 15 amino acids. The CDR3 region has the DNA TGTGCCAGCAGCTTAGGGGACATCAACACCGGGGAGCTGTTTTTT. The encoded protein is CASSLGDINTGELFF.

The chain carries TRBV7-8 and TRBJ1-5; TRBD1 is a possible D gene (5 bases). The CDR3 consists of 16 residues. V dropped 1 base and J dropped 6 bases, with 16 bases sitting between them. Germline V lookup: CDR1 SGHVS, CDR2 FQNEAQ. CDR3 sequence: CASSLGIVQVLQPQHF. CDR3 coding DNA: TGTGCCAGCAGCTTAGGGATCGTACAGGTCCTTCAGCCCCAGCATTTT.

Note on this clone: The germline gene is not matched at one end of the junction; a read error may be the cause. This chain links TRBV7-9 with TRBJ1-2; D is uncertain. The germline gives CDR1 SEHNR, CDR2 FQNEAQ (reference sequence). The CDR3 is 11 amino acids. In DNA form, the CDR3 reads TGTTCCAGCAGCCCCCTCTATGGCTACACCTTC. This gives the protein CSSSPLYGYTF.

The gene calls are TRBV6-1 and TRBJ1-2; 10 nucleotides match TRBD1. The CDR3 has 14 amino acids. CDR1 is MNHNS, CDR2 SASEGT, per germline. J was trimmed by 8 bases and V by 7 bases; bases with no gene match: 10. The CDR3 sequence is CASILTGGFGGYTF. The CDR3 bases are TGTGCCAGCATCCTGACAGGGGGCTTTGGGGGCTACACCTTC.

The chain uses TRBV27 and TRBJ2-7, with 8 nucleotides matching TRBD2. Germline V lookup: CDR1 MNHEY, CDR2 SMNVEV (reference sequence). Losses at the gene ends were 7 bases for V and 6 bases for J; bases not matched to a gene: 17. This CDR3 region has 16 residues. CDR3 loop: CASTPRGRGRQGEQYF. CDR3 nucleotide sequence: TGTGCCAGCACCCCCCGCGGGCGCGGGAGGCAGGGCGAGCAGTACTTC.

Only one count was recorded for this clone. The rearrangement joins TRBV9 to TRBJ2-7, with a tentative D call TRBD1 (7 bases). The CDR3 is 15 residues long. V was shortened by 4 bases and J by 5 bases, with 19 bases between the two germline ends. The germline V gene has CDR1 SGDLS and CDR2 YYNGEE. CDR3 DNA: TGTGCCAGCAGCCTCAGGGGGGTCGCCGAGGACGAGCAGTACTTC. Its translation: CASSLRGVAEDEQYF.

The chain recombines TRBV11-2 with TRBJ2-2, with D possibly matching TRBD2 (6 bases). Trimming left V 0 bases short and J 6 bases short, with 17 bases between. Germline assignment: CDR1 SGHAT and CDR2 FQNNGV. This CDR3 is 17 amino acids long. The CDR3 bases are TGTGCCAGCAGCTTAGATATTAAGGCGGAGGGACCCGGGGAGCTGTTTTTT. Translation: CASSLDIKAEGPGELFF.

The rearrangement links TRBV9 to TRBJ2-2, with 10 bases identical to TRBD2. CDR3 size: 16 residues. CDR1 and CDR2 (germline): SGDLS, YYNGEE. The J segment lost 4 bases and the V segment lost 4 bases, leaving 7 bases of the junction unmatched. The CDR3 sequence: CASSPRLAGATGELFF. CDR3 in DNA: TGTGCCAGCAGCCCGCGGCTAGCGGGGGCCACCGGGGAGCTGTTTTTT.